This record looks at one T cell receptor (beta chain) sequence and its context. It has no known antigen specificity. Base qualities are not provided; no much larger clone lies one nucleotide away. These data originate in a study of shared clonotypes between healthy human individuals (dated by TCRdb to the early 2020s). About the full investigation: Two women and a few men aged 18 to 49 years were included in the cohort. For each donor, CD4 naive and CD4 memory were each given three plates, CD8 naive was given two plates, and CD8 memory was given one plate. Each donor's leukapheresis produced roughly between about 0.8 and 10 billion PBMCs. Different laboratories and diverse techniques were used to prepare libraries and sequence TCR repertoires, to increase sequencing depth and limit assay-specific biases. The study deeply sequenced blood TCR repertoires of about 5 healthy adults to estimate repertoire size and the extent of clonotype sharing between individuals.

TCR CDR3 regions were amplified from genomic DNA by multiplex PCR using the deep immunoSEQ assay. Genomic DNA extracted from each cell subset was distributed evenly over all wells of several immunoSEQ 96-well plates, and each plate served as one replicate. Each replicate PCR for sorted subsets received about 180 ng genomic DNA, equal to roughly 30,000 T cell genomes. Purified libraries were measured with a Qubit 3.0 fluorometer, size-checked on a Bioanalyzer 2100, and measured again with the KAPA Library Quantification kit. A separate single-read 150-cycle Illumina NextSeq 550 flow cell was used to sequence each immunoSEQ 96-well plate. Per the source publication's procedure: Because the immunoSEQ output held only junctional sequences and lacked quality scores, the filtering could not match the filtering applied to full-length reads. To assign V/J genes and CDR3, sequences were annotated against IMGT germline references using PyIR, a Python wrapper for IgBLAST v1.9. Reads with weak V/J assignments (E-value above 1e-6), missing CDR3, stop codons, out-of-frame junctions, or ambiguous translated residues were removed. A V3J clonotype was defined by an identical inferred V gene, J gene, and CDR3 amino acid sequence. Percentage overlap between repertoires was calculated by dividing the number of shared unique clonotypes by the size of the smaller repertoire. RTK rarefaction, the Chao1 estimator, and Recon v2.1 estimates of unobserved clonotypes were used to assess repertoire richness. Generation probabilities were computed with OLGA for all TCRbeta clonotypes obtained by the gDNA method from a few donors. The immuneACCESS repertoire file appears here via TCRdb, limited to in-frame rearrangements. These files lack a portion of the clones; in checked studies, under half of the deficit traces to unresolved V genes, and the cause of the others is not known. The DNA was the basis for D and trimming; V, J and clone size are from that table. This sample is represented by 1 million to 1.3 million clones; around three quarters of them were singletons. The ten largest clonotypes hold 0.5% to 0.65% of the sample.

Donors were healthy HIV-negative adults with no recently reported acute infections or vaccinations. All donors were Caucasian adults living in Nashville, Tennessee, USA. CD4+ T cells were enriched through magnetic negative selection, after which naive cells were positively selected on CD45RA and the remaining negative fraction served as the memory subset. After blood collection by leukapheresis, PBMCs were isolated using Ficoll-Histopaque density gradient centrifugation and then cryopreserved in the vapor phase of liquid nitrogen. Purity and quantity of every magnetically sorted T cell population were checked by analytical flow cytometry. Genomic DNA was isolated from every sorted fraction and measured by UV absorbance on a Nanodrop 2000c. Here is what the overall study found, with its caveats: Only blood was sampled, and tissue TCR repertoires likely differ from those in blood. The genetic and exposure-history diversity represented was limited by the small number of donors. Rarefaction of sorted-subset datasets indicated incomplete sequencing despite the large sequencing depth. Larger estimated clonotype richness was generally found for naive subsets than for memory subsets. Based on pairwise subsampling, the degree of clonotype sharing among donors was expected to be affected by sequencing depth. Compared with non-shared clonotypes, clonotypes shared by all four sorted-subset donors had higher generation probabilities. About 5% of naive CD4, roughly 3.6% of naive CD8, roughly 2.5% of memory CD4, and approximately 0.4% of memory CD8 clonotypes were shared across several donors.

The sample taken for sequencing was memory CD4+ T cells from PBMCs. Explained via the paper, the cell subset or site label denotes: CD45RA-negative fraction. The sequence came from a man between 18 and 29 years old in good health. Some clones in this sample may be carry-over from other donors' samples.

The bases read TGTGCCAGCAGCTTAGCTTACGGGGTTACCTACGAGCAGTACTTC. This translates into CASSLAYGVTYEQYF. The receptor chain draws on TRBV7-2 and TRBJ2-7; the D region possibly corresponds to TRBD2 (5 bases align). Based on the germline V gene, the CDR1 and CDR2 sequences are SGHTA and FQGNSA. Trimming removed 0 bases from V and 2 bases from J, leaving 11 bases between the germline ends. The CDR3 runs 15 amino acids, cysteine and phenylalanine included. The only DNA kept is the CDR3, 45 bases in frame from the first base.